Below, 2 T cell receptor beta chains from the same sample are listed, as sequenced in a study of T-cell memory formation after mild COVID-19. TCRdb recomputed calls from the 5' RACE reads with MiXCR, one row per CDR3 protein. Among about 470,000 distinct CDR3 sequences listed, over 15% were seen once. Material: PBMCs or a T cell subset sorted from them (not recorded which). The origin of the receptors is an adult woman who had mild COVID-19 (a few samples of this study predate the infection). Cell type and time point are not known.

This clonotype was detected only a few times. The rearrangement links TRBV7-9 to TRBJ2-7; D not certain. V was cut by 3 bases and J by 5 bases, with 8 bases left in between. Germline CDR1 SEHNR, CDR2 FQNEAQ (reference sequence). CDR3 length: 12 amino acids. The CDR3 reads CASSFGENEQYF. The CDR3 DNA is TGTGCCAGCAGCTTTGGTGAGAACGAGCAGTACTTC.

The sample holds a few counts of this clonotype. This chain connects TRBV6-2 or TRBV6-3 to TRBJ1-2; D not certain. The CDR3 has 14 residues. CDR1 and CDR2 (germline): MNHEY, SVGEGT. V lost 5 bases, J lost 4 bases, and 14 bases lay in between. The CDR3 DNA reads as TGTGCCAGCAGTCAATCTCCCGGAGGCTATGGCTACACCTTC. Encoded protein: CASSQSPGGYGYTF.